This paragraph covers one TCR beta chain sequence. This sample was included in a study of blood T cell repertoires in COVID-19. Sequencing used immunoSEQ multiplex PCR; TCRdb keeps in-frame clones, though not all of them. This sample has about 120,000 clones, with 78% found just once. The ends were cut back, 5 bases at V and 3 bases at J, with 8 bases in the middle. Germline V lookup: CDR1 SGHTA, CDR2 FQGNSA. The CDR3 loop spans 13 amino acids. The chain is built from TRBV7-2 and TRBJ1-5, with D uncertain. The specimen sequenced was peripheral blood. The TCR was taken from a man between 65 and 79 years old with acute or convalescent COVID-19. CDR3 nucleotides: TGTGCCAGCAGCCCCCGGGTCAATCAGCCCCAGCATTTT. This sequence encodes CASSPRVNQPQHF.